This T cell receptor beta chain was identified during a study of cytomegalovirus exposure and HLA in healthy donors (dated by TCRdb to the late 2010s). About the investigation overall: An earlier analysis of some 550 of the donors reported more than 250 Gb of sequence data and 117 million unique TCR beta sequences from about 200 million T cells. Roughly 300 gigabases of sequencing data and around 80 million unique TCR sequences made up an early release that covered approximately 620 HLA-typed donors. Of the approximately 400 genotyped donors, roughly 80% fell in the genetic ancestry cluster associated with self-reported Caucasian donors. The study was designed to test whether signatures of past pathogen exposure could be identified by cataloging public T cell receptors. Using immunosequencing, the study profiled T cell repertoires from approximately 700 subjects and related those repertoires to cytomegalovirus serostatus. In addition to the first cohort of approximately 670 subjects, a separate validation cohort of 120 different subjects was used. To predict cytomegalovirus infection status, the study brought together high-throughput TCR immunosequencing, statistical association of individual TCRs with disease status, and machine learning. In a later analysis, previously published TCR beta repertoires from more than 500 donors were re-analyzed and high-resolution HLA genotyping was added so that TCR occurrence patterns could be studied. In the later analysis, no new phenotypic data were used to find candidate immune exposures; instead, reliance was placed on TCR beta sequences and their occurrence across donors. An earlier analysis of around 540 of the donors applied high-throughput TCR beta sequencing to assess whether each TCR beta V gene segment acted as functional or pseudogenic. Donor age, sex, ethnicity and CMV serostatus were compiled together with the repertoire data. A later genetic analysis used genome-wide SNP genotypes for about 60% of the roughly 700 donors, treating that subset as a discovery cohort. Every discovery cohort repertoire had been produced on one sequencing platform. Both class I and class II loci were covered by HLA typing, at four-digit resolution. Typing coverage differed by locus: A, B, C, DRB1 and DQB1 were typed in roughly 620-640 donors, DQA1 in 522, DPA1 in 600 to 610, and DPB1 in 400 to 490. Four to six DR-DQ haplotypes were handled as single units for association and clustering because linkage in the cohort was strong. On average, roughly 240,000 unique TCR beta nucleotide sequences were sequenced per donor among more than 350 genotyped donors of the cohort, with roughly 19% of those sequences being non-productive.

Points the paper makes about the study in general: When HLA alleles, especially DR and DQ, strongly co-occurred, TCR associations were difficult to assign to individual alleles. An earlier analysis of approximately 570 of the donors showed that most TCR beta V segments appeared in productive rearrangements either about 90% or about 30% of the time, which broadly matched IMGT annotations. In a later analysis, TCR association rates were found to vary across HLA loci, with the most associated TCRs seen for DRB1 alleles and the fewest for HLA-C alleles. Across donors, most TCR sequences were observed very rarely, whereas some public TCRs were present in many individuals. Correlated functional status among segregating V segments might be attributable to linkage disequilibrium, but an unknown experimental factor could not be ruled out. Several of the top co-occurrence clusters appeared to be linked to parvovirus B19, influenza, CMV and Epstein-Barr virus, according to a later analysis. Specific HLA alleles were associated with some 15,000 TCR beta sequences at a false discovery rate of 0.05 in a later analysis. CMV serostatus was the only immune exposure information available for the cohort. A further reported finding was that TCR beta sequences accurately predicted the HLA-A and HLA-B alleles for most subjects in the first cohort. The earlier analysis of approximately 590 of the donors excluded about 16 rarely observed V segments, including chromosome 9 orphons, because counts were too low. In the study, some 160 TCR beta chains were listed as associated with cytomegalovirus. Cytomegalovirus status was reported to be diagnosed by the classifier with high specificity and sensitivity in both the original and validation cohorts. Because HLA typing was unavailable for some donors at each locus, only the typed subset was used in association tests. The cohort was sequenced for TCR beta chains only, and without alpha or paired-chain data the features that could be detected were limited. According to a later analysis, most CMV-associated TCR beta chains appeared to be HLA-restricted, and the HLA associations seemed to be driven largely by CMV exposure. A few of the identified cytomegalovirus-associated TCR beta chains were confirmed in vitro to be specific for cytomegalovirus antigens. Some IMGT-functional V segments, including TRBV6-2 and TRBV6-3, could not be distinguished by the 87-base-pair reads and were therefore excluded. A cluster of highly shared sequence variants was judged likely to be a technical artifact of the sequencing pipeline. Roughly uniform sequencing depth across donors was assumed in presence/absence analyses, although this assumption may not hold. A later genetic analysis reported fewer N-insertions in productive TCRs among donors in an Asian-associated ancestry cluster than the roughly 620-donor mean. V-gene and J-gene trimming of TCR beta chains was associated with a missense DCLRE1C variant in a later genetic analysis, and the association was replicated in an independent cohort. In a later analysis, HLA-associated TCR beta chains were found to be more clonally expanded and to have lower generation probabilities than equally common non-associated chains. The authors suggested that the approach could potentially be extended to other disease states and immunological phenotypes.

In total, just over 650 healthy bone marrow donors made up the cohort. Cohort members were all nominally healthy when sampled, although unrecorded immune exposures were likely present. The donor tested CMV seropositive, placing the donor among the roughly 300 seropositive members of the cohort. Every donor gave a peripheral blood sample, and the peripheral blood mononuclear cells from that sample were used for TCR beta sequencing. The Qiagen DNeasy Blood Extraction Kit was used to extract genomic DNA from the blood cell samples. The table lists this clone with a count of one. The antigen this receptor binds is unknown. The sample holds no much larger clone one base away, and base qualities are not on file. The library was prepared using the immunoSEQ multiplex PCR assay. A mixture of 60 forward primers for TCR Vbeta segments and 13 reverse primers for TCR Jbeta segments was used in the multiplex PCR. The CDR3 region of rearranged TCR beta genes was amplified from genomic DNA by a multiplex PCR assay. The Illumina HiSeq System was used to sequence the amplified TCR beta libraries as 87-base-pair reads. In the paper's pipeline: A later analysis tallied 75 million to 95 million unique TCR beta chains across the approximately 670 repertoires, and about 10 million of those chains were shared by two or more donors. A nearest-neighbor algorithm error-corrected the raw reads and collapsed the reads into unique sequences, merging closely related sequences to remove PCR and sequencing errors. To assign V, D and J gene segments, CDR3 sequences were aligned to IMGT reference sequences. For a sequence to be retained, a match of at least six nucleotides to both a V gene segment and a J gene segment was required. Rearrangements were called productive when the CDR3 lacked stop codons and stayed in frame with V and J; all others were non-productive. Following IMGT convention, CDR3 was defined as the stretch from the second conserved V-encoded cysteine up to the conserved J-encoded phenylalanine. The earlier analysis of 587 of the donors excluded sequences that lacked an unambiguous match to a single V gene segment. In an earlier analysis of approximately 590 of the donors, a V segment was called functional when productive rearrangements were above 56.7%, and segregating when the standard deviation between donors exceeded 5%. A statistical classification framework was built for diagnosing cytomegalovirus status from the catalog of TCR beta chain sequences. In a later analysis, TCR nucleotide sequences were compared against IMGT/GENE-DB human TR gene sequences so that V and J genes could be assigned. A later analysis assigned CDR3 sequences and most-parsimonious VDJ recombination scenarios with the TCRdist pipeline. In a later analysis, each TCR beta chain was defined by its CDR3 amino acid sequence together with its V-gene family, and reads lacking a unique V-gene family were excluded. As a way to deal with suspected cross-contamination and a sequencing artifact, a later analysis dropped approximately 570 nucleotide sequences that were highly shared and had low generation probability. In a later analysis, a clonal expansion index for each public chain was calculated from normalized within-repertoire ranks of inferred template counts. Generation probabilities in a later analysis came from a VDJ recombination model fitted to out-of-frame rearrangements, and those results were checked against IGoR. A later analysis scored TCR-TCR, TCR-HLA and TCR-CMV co-occurrence with hypergeometric tests, applying a repertoire-size bias correction to TCR pairs. False discovery rates were estimated in a later analysis by permuting HLA or CMV assignments 20 times. In a later analysis, co-occurring TCRs were grouped using DBSCAN, and TCRdist sequence similarity was added for clustering within HLA-allele-positive subsets. For co-occurrence clustering, repertoires with fewer than 30,000 or more than 120,000 public chains were excluded, along with roughly 5 repertoires with anomalous nucleotide sharing. As stored in TCRdb, this immuneACCESS dataset retains in-frame rearrangements with V and J assigned. A fraction of the clones does not appear; measured against another copy, unresolved V genes explain less than half of the discrepancy, and the remainder lacks a known reason. The DNA gave D and trimming, while V, J and clone size come from that table. The sample contains roughly 140,000 clones, 82% of them found a single time. The top ten hold under 8% of the sample.

The CDR3 starts with the cysteine, ends with the phenylalanine, and has 11 residues. Just CDR3 DNA is preserved here, 33 bases in frame from base 1. The V end loses 8 bases and the J end loses 8 bases, and a stretch of 10 bases separates them. Based on the germline V gene (reference sequence), the CDR1 and CDR2 sequences are SEHNR and FQNEAQ. The TCR originated in a woman between 45 and 65 years old in good health and CMV-seropositive. Sequencing input: PBMCs. This chain joins TRBV7-9 to TRBJ2-1, with TRBD2 perhaps the D gene, on 5 matching bases. CDR3 region: CASGLVDEQFF. The nucleotide sequence reads as follows: TGTGCCAGCGGACTGGTGGATGAGCAGTTCTTC.